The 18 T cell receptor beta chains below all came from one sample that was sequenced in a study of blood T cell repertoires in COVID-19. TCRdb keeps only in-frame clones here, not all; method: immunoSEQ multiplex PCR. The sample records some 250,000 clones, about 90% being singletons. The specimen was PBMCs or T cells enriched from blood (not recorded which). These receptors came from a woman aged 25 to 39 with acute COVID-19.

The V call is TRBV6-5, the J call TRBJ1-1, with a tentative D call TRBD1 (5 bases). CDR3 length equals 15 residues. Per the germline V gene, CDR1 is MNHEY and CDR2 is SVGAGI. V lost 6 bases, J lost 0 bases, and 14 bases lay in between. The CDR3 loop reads CASRQGASMNTEAFF. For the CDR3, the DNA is TGTGCCAGCAGGCAGGGTGCCTCGATGAACACTGAAGCTTTCTTT.

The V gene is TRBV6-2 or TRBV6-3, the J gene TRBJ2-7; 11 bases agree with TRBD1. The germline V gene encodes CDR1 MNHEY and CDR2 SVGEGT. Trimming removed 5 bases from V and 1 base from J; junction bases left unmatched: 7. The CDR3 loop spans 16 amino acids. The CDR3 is CASSAPGTGGSYEQYF. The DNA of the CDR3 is TGTGCCAGCAGTGCCCCCGGGACAGGGGGTTCCTACGAGCAGTACTTC.

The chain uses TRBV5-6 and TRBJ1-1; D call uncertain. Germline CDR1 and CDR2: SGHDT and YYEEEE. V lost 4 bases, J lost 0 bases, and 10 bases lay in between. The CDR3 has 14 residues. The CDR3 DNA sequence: TGTGCCAGCAGCCTCAGGTCTCTGAACACTGAAGCTTTCTTT. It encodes CASSLRSLNTEAFF. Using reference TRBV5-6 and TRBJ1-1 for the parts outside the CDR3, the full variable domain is DAGVTQSPTHLIKTRGQQVTLRCSPKSGHDTVSWYQQALGQGPQFIFQYYEEEERQRGNFPDRFSGHQFPNYSSELNVNALLLGDSALYLCASSLRSLNTEAFFGQGTRLTVV.

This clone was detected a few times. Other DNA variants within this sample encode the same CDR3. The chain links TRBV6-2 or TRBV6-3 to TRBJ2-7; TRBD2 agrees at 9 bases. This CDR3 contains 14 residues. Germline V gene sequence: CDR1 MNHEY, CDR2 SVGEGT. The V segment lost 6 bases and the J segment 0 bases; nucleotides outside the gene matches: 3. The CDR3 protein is CASSKRGVSYEQYF. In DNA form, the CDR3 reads TGTGCCAGCAGCAAGCGGGGGGTCTCCTACGAGCAGTACTTC.

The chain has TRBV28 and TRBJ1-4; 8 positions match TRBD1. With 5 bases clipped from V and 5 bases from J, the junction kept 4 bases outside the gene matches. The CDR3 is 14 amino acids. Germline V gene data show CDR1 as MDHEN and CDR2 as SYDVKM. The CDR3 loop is CASSQRTGNEKLFF. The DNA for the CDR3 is TGTGCCAGCAGTCAACGGACAGGGAATGAAAAACTGTTTTTT.

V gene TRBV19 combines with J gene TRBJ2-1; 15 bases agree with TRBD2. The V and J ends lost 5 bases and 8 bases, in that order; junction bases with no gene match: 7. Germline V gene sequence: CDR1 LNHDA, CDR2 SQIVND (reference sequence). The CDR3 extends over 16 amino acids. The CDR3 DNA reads TGTGCCAGTAGTGCGGGACTAGCGGGGGGTATGGATGAGCAGTTCTTC. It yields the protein CASSAGLAGGMDEQFF.

CDR3 sequence: CATSDYDRSEAFF. The DNA of the CDR3 is TGTGCCACCAGTGACTACGACAGGTCTGAAGCTTTCTTT. The chain employs TRBV24-1 and TRBJ1-1, with D perhaps TRBD1 (6 bases). The germline gives CDR1 KGHDR, CDR2 SFDVKD. V dropped 4 bases and J dropped 6 bases, with 11 bases sitting between them. The CDR3 is 13 residues long.

CDR3 bases: TGTGCCAGCAGTTACTCGTACAGTCAGCCCCAGCATTTT. Translated: CASSYSYSQPQHF. This chain links TRBV6-5 with TRBJ1-5; D uncertain. Germline CDR1 is MNHEY and CDR2 is SVGAGI. V lost 0 bases and J lost 6, with 6 bases in between. The CDR3 consists of 13 residues.

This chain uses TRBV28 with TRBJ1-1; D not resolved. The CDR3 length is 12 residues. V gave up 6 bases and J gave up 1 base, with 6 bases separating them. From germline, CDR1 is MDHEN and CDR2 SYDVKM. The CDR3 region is CASRYRNTEAFF. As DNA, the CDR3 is TGTGCCAGCAGATACAGGAACACTGAAGCTTTCTTT.

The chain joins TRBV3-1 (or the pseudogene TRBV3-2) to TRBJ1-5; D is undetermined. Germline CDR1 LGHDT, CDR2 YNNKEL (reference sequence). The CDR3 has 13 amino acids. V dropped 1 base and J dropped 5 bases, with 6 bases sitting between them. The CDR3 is CASSQGGDQPQHF. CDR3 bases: TGTGCCAGCAGCCAAGGGGGAGATCAGCCCCAGCATTTT.

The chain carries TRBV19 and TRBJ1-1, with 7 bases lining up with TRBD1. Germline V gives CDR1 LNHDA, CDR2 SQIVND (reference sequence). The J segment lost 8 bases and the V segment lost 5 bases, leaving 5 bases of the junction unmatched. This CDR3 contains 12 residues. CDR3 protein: CASSYRGAEAFF. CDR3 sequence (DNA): TGTGCCAGTAGTTACAGGGGTGCCGAAGCTTTCTTT.

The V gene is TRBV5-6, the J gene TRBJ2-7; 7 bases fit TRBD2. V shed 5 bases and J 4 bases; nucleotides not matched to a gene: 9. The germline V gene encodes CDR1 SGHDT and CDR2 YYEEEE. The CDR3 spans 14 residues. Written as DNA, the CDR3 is TGTGCCAGCAGGGGGAGGGGCAGGGTTTACGAGCAGTACTTC. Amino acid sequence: CASRGRGRVYEQYF.

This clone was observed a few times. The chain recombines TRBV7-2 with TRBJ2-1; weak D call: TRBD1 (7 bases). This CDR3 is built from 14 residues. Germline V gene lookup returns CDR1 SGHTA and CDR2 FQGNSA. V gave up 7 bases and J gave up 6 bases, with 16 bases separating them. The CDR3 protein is CASTYGGQFNEQFF. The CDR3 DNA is TGTGCCAGCACCTACGGGGGACAGTTCAATGAGCAGTTCTTC.

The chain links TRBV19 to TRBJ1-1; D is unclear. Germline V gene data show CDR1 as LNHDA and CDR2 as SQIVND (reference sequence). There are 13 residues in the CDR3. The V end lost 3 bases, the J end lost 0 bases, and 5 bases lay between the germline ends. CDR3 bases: TGTGCCAGTAGTATCGAGTTGAACACTGAAGCTTTCTTT. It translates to CASSIELNTEAFF. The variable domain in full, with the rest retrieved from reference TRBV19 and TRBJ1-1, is DGGITQSPKYLFRKEGQNVTLSCEQNLNHDAMYWYRQDPGQGLRLIYYSQIVNDFQKGDIAEGYSVSREKKESFPLTVTSAQKNPTAFYLCASSIELNTEAFFGQGTRLTVV.

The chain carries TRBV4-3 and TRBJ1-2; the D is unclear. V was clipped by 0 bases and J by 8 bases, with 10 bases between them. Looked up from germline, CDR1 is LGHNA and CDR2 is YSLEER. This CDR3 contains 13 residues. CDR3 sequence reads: CASSQDLGGGYTF. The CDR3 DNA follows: TGCGCCAGCAGCCAAGATTTAGGAGGCGGCTACACCTTC.

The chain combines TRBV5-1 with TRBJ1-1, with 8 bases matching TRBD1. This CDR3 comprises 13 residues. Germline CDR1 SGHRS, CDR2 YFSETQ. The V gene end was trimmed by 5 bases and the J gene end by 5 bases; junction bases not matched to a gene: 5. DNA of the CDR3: TGCGCCAGCAGTTTTACAGGGGGGACTGAAGCTTTCTTT. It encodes CASSFTGGTEAFF.

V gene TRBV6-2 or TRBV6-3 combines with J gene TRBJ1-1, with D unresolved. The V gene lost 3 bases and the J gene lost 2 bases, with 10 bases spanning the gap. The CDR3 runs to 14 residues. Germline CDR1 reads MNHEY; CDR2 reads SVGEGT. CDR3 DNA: TGTGCCAGCAGTTATCAGCTGGGCAACACTGAAGCTTTCTTT. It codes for CASSYQLGNTEAFF.

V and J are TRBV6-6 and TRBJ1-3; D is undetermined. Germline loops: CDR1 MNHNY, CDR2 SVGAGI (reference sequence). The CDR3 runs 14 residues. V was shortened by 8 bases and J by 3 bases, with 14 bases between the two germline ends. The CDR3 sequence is CASYNGEGGNTIYF. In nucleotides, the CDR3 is TGTGCCAGCTATAATGGAGAAGGTGGAAACACCATATATTTT.